This entry lists 27 T cell receptor beta chains sequenced from one sample in a study of T cells in Graves' hyperthyroidism and ophthalmopathy (dated by TCRdb to the late 2010s). The protocol used for the library was multiplex PCR. Sequenced on an Illumina HiSeq 2000. TCR beta CDR3 regions were amplified from RNA transcripts. A first-round RT-PCR of the TCR CDR3 used the HTBI primer set with the Qiagen OneStep RT-PCR kit. The public reads were reanalyzed by TCRdb: fastp trimming at Q25, MiXCR alignment, in-frame beta chains only. Entries that share a CDR3 protein sequence are merged under the most common genes and DNA. The sample table records about 600,000 distinct CDR3 sequences; more than 15% of these occur just once. Less than 3.5% of the sample is in the top ten clones. Input material: blood. The receptors originated from a woman in her 40s with Graves' ophthalmopathy.

This clonotype was counted a few times. The V gene is TRBV4-1, the J gene TRBJ1-2, with D possibly matching TRBD1 (5 bases). Trimming removed 0 bases from V and 6 bases from J, with 11 bases in between. This CDR3 comprises 14 residues. The germline gives CDR1 MGHRA, CDR2 YSYEKL. CDR3 nucleotides: TGCGCCAGCAGCCAAGATCTCAGGGACCATGGCTACACCTTC. Amino acid sequence: CASSQDLRDHGYTF.

The chain combines TRBV20-1 with TRBJ1-3; 8 bases map to TRBD1. The germline CDR1 and CDR2 sequences are DFQATT and SNEGSKA (reference sequence). V was clipped by 5 bases and J by 3 bases; unmatched bases: 6. The CDR3 covers 14 residues. CDR3 residues: CSAEAGTGGNTIYF. The CDR3 DNA reads TGCAGTGCTGAAGCCGGGACAGGTGGAAACACCATATATTTT.

This clonotype appeared many times. V is TRBV7-9 and J is TRBJ2-5; 11 bases are shared with TRBD2. Germline CDR1 and CDR2: SEHNR and FQNEAQ (reference sequence). This CDR3 comprises 15 residues. With 5 bases clipped from V and 5 bases from J, the junction kept 7 bases outside the gene matches. CDR3 loop: CASSLTSGASETQYF. The CDR3 coding sequence is TGTGCCAGCAGCCTGACTAGCGGGGCGTCGGAGACCCAGTACTTC.

This clonotype was detected only a few times. This chain connects TRBV27 to TRBJ2-2, with 12 bases aligning to TRBD2. Looked up from germline, CDR1 is MNHEY and CDR2 is SMNVEV (reference sequence). The CDR3 runs to 17 residues. J was trimmed by 0 bases and V by 3 bases; bases with no gene match: 2. CDR3 in amino acids: CASSFRTSGTNTGELFF. The CDR3 coding sequence is TGTGCCAGCAGTTTTCGGACTAGCGGGACGAACACCGGGGAGCTGTTTTTT.

The chain joins TRBV5-1 to TRBJ2-1, with 8 positions matching TRBD2. Germline-derived CDR1 and CDR2 are SGHRS and YFSETQ. The V segment lost 4 bases and the J segment 7 bases; nucleotides outside the gene matches: 7. The CDR3 has 14 residues. CDR3 in amino acids: CASSPWTSPNEQFF. In DNA form, the CDR3 reads TGCGCCAGCAGCCCTTGGACTAGCCCGAATGAGCAGTTCTTC.

J is TRBJ2-5 and V is TRBV20-1; no clear D gene. The ends were cut back, 0 bases at V and 5 bases at J, with 16 bases in the middle. CDR3 length: 15 amino acids. Germline V gene lookup returns CDR1 DFQATT and CDR2 SNEGSKA (reference sequence). CDR3 coding DNA: TGCAGTGCTAGAGATCTACAAGGGTCGGAGGAGACCCAGTACTTC. Protein: CSARDLQGSEETQYF.

The V gene is TRBV5-1, the J gene TRBJ2-6; D is ambiguous. The V and J ends lost 0 bases and 3 bases respectively, with 10 bases between them. The CDR3 length is 16 residues. The V gene's germline CDR1 is SGHRS and CDR2 YFSETQ. CDR3 bases: TGCGCCAGCAGCTTGGGGCAGGACGGTGGGGCCAACGTCCTGACTTTC. Its translation is CASSLGQDGGANVLTF.

The V and J genes are TRBV9 and TRBJ1-6; D uncertain. The V gene's germline CDR1 is SGDLS and CDR2 YYNGEE. CDR3 length: 16 residues. Trimming pared 0 bases from V and 6 bases from J, leaving 13 bases between. The CDR3 bases are TGTGCCAGCAGCGTAGAGGGTCAGGCCTTTAATTCACCCCTCCACTTT. Amino acids: CASSVEGQAFNSPLHF.

This clonotype was observed a few times. The chain combines TRBV5-1 with TRBJ2-5, with 9 bases aligning to TRBD2. Per the germline V gene, CDR1 is SGHRS and CDR2 is YFSETQ. V lost 0 bases, J lost 4 bases, and 16 bases stayed unmatched. The CDR3 has 19 amino acids. The CDR3 nucleotides read TGCGCCAGCAGCTTGGGATTAGCGGGAGACTCCGGGTTACGAGAGACCCAGTACTTC. Translated: CASSLGLAGDSGLRETQYF.

This chain joins TRBV7-2 and TRBJ2-2; D may be TRBD1 (5 bases). Trimming took off 2 bases at V and 9 bases at J, with 13 bases between the two ends. CDR1 is SGHTA and CDR2 is FQGNSA in the germline V gene. The CDR3 spans 14 residues. As DNA, the CDR3 is TGTGCCAGCAGCTTAACCTTAGGGGCCTGGGAGCTGTTTTTT. Residues: CASSLTLGAWELFF.

This clonotype has more than one count but fewer than ten. The V gene is TRBV7-2, the J gene TRBJ1-2; TRBD1 agrees at 8 bases. CDR1 and CDR2 from the germline V gene are SGHTA and FQGNSA. CDR3 length: 14 residues. With 4 bases clipped from V and 10 bases from J, the junction kept 11 bases outside the gene matches. CDR3 in DNA: TGTGCCAGCAGCTCCGGGACAGGTGATTTGTTCTACACCTTC. Translation gives CASSSGTGDLFYTF. The variable domain in full, completed from reference TRBV7-2 and TRBJ1-2, reads GAGVSQSPSNKVTEKGKDVELRCDPISGHTALYWYRQSLGQGLEFLIYFQGNSAPDKSGLPSDRFSAERTGGSVSTLTIQRTQQEDSAVYLCASSSGTGDLFYTFGSGTRLTVV.

This clonotype was counted at least ten times. The chain uses TRBV11-1 and TRBJ2-1; TRBD2 might be the D (5 bases). This CDR3 region has 14 residues. The V gene lost 3 bases and the J gene lost 1 base, with 7 bases spanning the gap. Germline V gives CDR1 SGHAT, CDR2 FQDESV (reference sequence). The CDR3 region is CASSFGVSYNEQFF. The CDR3 DNA is TGTGCCAGCAGCTTCGGGGTTTCCTACAATGAGCAGTTCTTC.

This clonotype has just a few counts. This chain joins TRBV27 and TRBJ2-2; D gene unclear. V shed 8 bases and J shed 0 bases, with 13 bases lying between them. The CDR3 runs to 15 residues. CDR1 MNHEY and CDR2 SMNVEV come from the germline V gene (reference sequence). The CDR3 DNA reads as TGTGCCAGCGGCGCGCTACACACGAACACCGGGGAGCTGTTTTTT. Translated: CASGALHTNTGELFF.

This clonotype was counted at least ten times. The chain couples TRBV5-1 to TRBJ1-2, with TRBD1 matching over 10 bases. The V and J ends lost 4 bases and 4 bases, in that order; junction bases with no gene match: 10. This CDR3 comprises 16 residues. CDR1 and CDR2 (germline): SGHRS, YFSETQ. The CDR3 sequence is CASSPGTGVPGYGYTF. The CDR3 DNA sequence: TGCGCCAGCAGCCCCGGGACAGGGGTTCCGGGCTATGGCTACACCTTC.

This sequence joins TRBV20-1 and TRBJ2-2; 7 bases line up with TRBD2. There are 14 residues in the CDR3. Germline assignment: CDR1 DFQATT and CDR2 SNEGSKA (reference sequence). Losses at the gene ends were 5 bases for V and 5 bases for J; bases not matched to a gene: 8. The CDR3 DNA is TGCAGTGCTGCAATAGCGGGTGGTACCGGGGAGCTGTTTTTT. Protein: CSAAIAGGTGELFF.

This clonotype has ten or more counts. The rearrangement uses TRBV9 and TRBJ2-5, with D tentatively TRBD1 or TRBD2 (5 bases each). Germline loops: CDR1 SGDLS, CDR2 YYNGEE. Deletions cut 6 bases from V and 3 bases from J, with 15 bases between. There are 14 residues in the CDR3. CDR3 nucleotides: TGTGCCAGCAACATGGGACCCTCCGAAGAGACCCAGTACTTC. Protein sequence: CASNMGPSEETQYF. The whole variable domain, remainder taken from reference TRBV9 and TRBJ2-5, is DSGVTQTPKHLITATGQRVTLRCSPRSGDLSVYWYQQSLDQGLQFLIQYYNGEERAKGNILERFSAQQFPDLHSELNLSSLELGDSALYFCASNMGPSEETQYFGPGTRLLVL.

This clonotype was seen many times. DNA of the CDR3: TGTGCCAGCAGACGTGGACAGGGATTTGGCACCGGGGAGCTGTTTTTT. Its translation is CASRRGQGFGTGELFF. The chain links TRBV6-1 to TRBJ2-2, with TRBD1 matching over 8 bases. The CDR3 has 16 residues. The germline V gene encodes CDR1 MNHNS and CDR2 SASEGT. The J segment lost 4 bases and the V segment lost 6 bases, leaving 10 bases of the junction unmatched.

This clonotype was seen many times. CDR3 loop: CASSHKSTDTQYF. In DNA, the CDR3 is TGTGCCAGCAGCCACAAAAGCACAGATACGCAGTATTTT. The chain combines TRBV3-1 with TRBJ2-3; D unresolved. The length of the CDR3 is 13 residues. The V gene lost 3 bases and the J gene lost 0 bases, with 4 bases spanning the gap. Germline CDR1 LGHDT, CDR2 YNNKEL (reference sequence).

This clonotype was seen repeatedly, ten times or more. The genes are TRBV5-1 and TRBJ2-7, with D hard to call. This CDR3 has 15 amino acids. Germline V gene lookup returns CDR1 SGHRS and CDR2 YFSETQ. Trimming removed 2 bases at V and 6 bases at J, with 18 bases between. CDR3 nucleotide sequence: TGCGCCAGCAGCTTTACGTCCACCTCGTTCTCCGAGCAGTACTTC. Translation gives CASSFTSTSFSEQYF. The variable domain in full, completed from reference TRBV5-1 and TRBJ2-7, reads KAGVTQTPRYLIKTRGQQVTLSCSPISGHRSVSWYQQTPGQGLQFLFEYFSETQRNKGNFPGRFSGRQFSNSRSEMNVSTLELGDSALYLCASSFTSTSFSEQYFGPGTRLTVT.

This clonotype has more than one count but fewer than ten. In DNA, the CDR3 is TGTGCTAGACCCGGCGTTTCTCGTTACAATGAGCAGTTCTTC. This codes for CARPGVSRYNEQFF. The chain carries TRBV25-1 and TRBJ2-1; D gene ambiguous. The germline gives CDR1 MGHDK, CDR2 SYGVNS. The CDR3 contains 14 residues.

This clonotype was seen repeatedly, ten times or more. The chain joins TRBV6-1 to TRBJ2-7; D unresolved. Between the trimmed V and J ends, which lost 0 bases and 6 bases, there was a span of 9 bases. The CDR3 length is 13 residues. Germline CDR1 is MNHNS and CDR2 is SASEGT. The CDR3 loop reads CASSEAVDFEQYF. In DNA form, the CDR3 reads TGTGCCAGCAGTGAAGCGGTCGATTTCGAGCAGTACTTC.

V usage is TRBV20-1 and J usage is TRBJ2-1; 12 bases match TRBD2. Germline loops: CDR1 DFQATT, CDR2 SNEGSKA (reference sequence). The CDR3 contains 14 residues. After removal of 6 bases from V and 9 bases from J, the junction contained 9 bases not matched to a gene. This CDR3 reads CSAPTSGGTSEQFF. The CDR3 region has the DNA TGCAGTGCCCCGACTAGCGGGGGTACTTCTGAGCAGTTCTTC.

This clonotype was detected a few times. This chain uses TRBV4-1 with TRBJ2-2; perhaps TRBD2 as D (6 bases). Trimming took off 5 bases at V and 10 bases at J, with 17 bases between the two ends. Germline V gives CDR1 MGHRA, CDR2 YSYEKL. The CDR3 has 14 residues. CDR3 residues: CASSFSDYGSELFF. The CDR3 nucleotides read TGCGCCAGCAGCTTCTCGGACTACGGTTCGGAGCTGTTTTTT.

There are many counts of this clonotype. The gene calls are TRBV2 and TRBJ1-1; D not resolved. The V end lost 6 bases, the J end lost 1 base, and 9 bases lay between the germline ends. Germline CDR1 is SNHLY and CDR2 is FYNNEI. CDR3 length equals 13 residues. The CDR3 reads CASRDTENTEAFF. The CDR3, as DNA: TGTGCCAGCAGGGATACAGAGAACACTGAAGCTTTCTTT.

The chain recombines TRBV4-1 with TRBJ1-5, with TRBD1 as a possible D gene (6 bases). Germline assignment: CDR1 MGHRA and CDR2 YSYEKL. The CDR3 covers 14 residues. Trimming shortened V by 3 bases and J by 6 bases, and 12 bases separated the two germline ends. In DNA, the CDR3 is TGCGCCAGCAGCCATAGTACAGGGAGTCAGCCCCAGCATTTT. This gives the protein CASSHSTGSQPQHF.

This clonotype was recorded many times. The V and J genes are TRBV20-1 and TRBJ2-3, with 7 bases lining up with TRBD2. Trimming at V came to 2 bases and at J to 0 bases, leaving 8 bases not matched to a gene. The CDR3 consists of 16 residues. Per germline, CDR1 DFQATT and CDR2 SNEGSKA (reference sequence). The DNA for the CDR3 is TGCAGTGCTAGAAGGGCGCGGGAGACTAGCACAGATACGCAGTATTTT. Translating it yields CSARRARETSTDTQYF.

This clonotype was observed many times. The chain uses TRBV7-9 and TRBJ1-1; TRBD1 matches 7 bases. The germline gives CDR1 SEHNR, CDR2 FQNEAQ (reference sequence). CDR3 length: 14 amino acids. Trimming took 5 bases from V and 3 from J; bases not matched to a gene: 6. The CDR3 bases are TGTGCCAGCAGCGCATACAGGGGTGACACTGAAGCTTTCTTT. Translated, it gives CASSAYRGDTEAFF.